This TCR beta chain was captured in a study of blood T cell repertoires in COVID-19. Looking at the study overall: Collection of acute and convalescent COVID-19 samples took place in the United States, Italy and Spain.

Germline V gene sequence: CDR1 LGHDT, CDR2 YNNKEL (reference sequence). Trimming pared 1 base from V and 4 bases from J, leaving 11 bases between. The length of the CDR3 is 15 residues. Method: immunoSEQ multiplex PCR; TCRdb's copy keeps in-frame clones and lacks some. Of 130,000 or so clones in the sample, about 79% were seen once. Before being deemed recovered, Cohort 3 donors had two negative PCRs, clearance, or symptom resolution. This receptor was obtained from a man aged 50 to 60 who had recovered from COVID-19. Sequencing was done on a sample of PBMCs or T cells enriched from blood (not recorded which). The chain is built from TRBV3-1 (or the pseudogene TRBV3-2) and TRBJ1-5, with unresolved D. The CDR3 DNA reads TGTGCCAGCAGCCAAGCGGTGGTACCTAATCAGCCCCAGCATTTT. It encodes CASSQAVVPNQPQHF.